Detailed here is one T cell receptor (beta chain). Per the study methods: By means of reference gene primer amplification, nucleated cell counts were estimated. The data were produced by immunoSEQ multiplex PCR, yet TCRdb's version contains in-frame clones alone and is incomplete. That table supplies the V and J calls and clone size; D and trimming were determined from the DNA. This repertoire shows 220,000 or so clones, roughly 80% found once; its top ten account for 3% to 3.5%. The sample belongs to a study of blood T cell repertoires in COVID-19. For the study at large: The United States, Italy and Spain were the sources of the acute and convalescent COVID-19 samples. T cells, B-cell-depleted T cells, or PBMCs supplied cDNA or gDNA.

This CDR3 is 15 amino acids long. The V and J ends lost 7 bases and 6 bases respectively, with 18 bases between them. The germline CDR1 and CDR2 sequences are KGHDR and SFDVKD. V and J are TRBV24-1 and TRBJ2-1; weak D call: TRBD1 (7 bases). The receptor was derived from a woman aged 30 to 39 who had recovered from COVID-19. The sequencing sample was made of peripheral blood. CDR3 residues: CATSEGAGGGNEQFF. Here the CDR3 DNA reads TGTGCCACCAGCGAAGGGGCAGGGGGAGGCAATGAGCAGTTCTTC.